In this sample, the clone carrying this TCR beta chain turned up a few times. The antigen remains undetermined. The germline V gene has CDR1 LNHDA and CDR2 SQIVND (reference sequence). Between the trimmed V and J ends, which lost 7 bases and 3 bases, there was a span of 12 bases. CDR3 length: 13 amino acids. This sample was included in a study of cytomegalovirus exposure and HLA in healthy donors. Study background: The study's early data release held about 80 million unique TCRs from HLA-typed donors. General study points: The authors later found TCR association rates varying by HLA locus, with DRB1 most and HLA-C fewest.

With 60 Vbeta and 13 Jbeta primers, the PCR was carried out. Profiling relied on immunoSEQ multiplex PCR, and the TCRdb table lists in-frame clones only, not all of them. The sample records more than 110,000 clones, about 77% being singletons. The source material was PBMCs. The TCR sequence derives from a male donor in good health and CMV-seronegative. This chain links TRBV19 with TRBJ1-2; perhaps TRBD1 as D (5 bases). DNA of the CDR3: TGTGCCAGTACCGCCGACAGATACTATGGCTACACCTTC. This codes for CASTADRYYGYTF. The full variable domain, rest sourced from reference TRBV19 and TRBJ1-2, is DGGITQSPKYLFRKEGQNVTLSCEQNLNHDAMYWYRQDPGQGLRLIYYSQIVNDFQKGDIAEGYSVSREKKESFPLTVTSAQKNPTAFYLCASTADRYYGYTFGSGTRLTVV.